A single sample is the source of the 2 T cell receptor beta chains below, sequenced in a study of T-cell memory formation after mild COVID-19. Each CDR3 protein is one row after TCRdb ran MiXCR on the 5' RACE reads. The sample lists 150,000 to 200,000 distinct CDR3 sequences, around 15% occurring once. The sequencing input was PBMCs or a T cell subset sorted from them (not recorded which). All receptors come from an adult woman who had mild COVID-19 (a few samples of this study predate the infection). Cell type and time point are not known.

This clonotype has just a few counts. Written as DNA, the CDR3 is TGTGCCAGCAGTTCCGCGGGAGGGAGGTACGAGCAGTACTTC. This translates into CASSSAGGRYEQYF. V gene TRBV6-2 or TRBV6-3 combines with J gene TRBJ2-7, with 9 bases matching TRBD2. Looked up from germline, CDR1 is MNHEY and CDR2 is SVGEGT. Trimming cost V 4 bases and J 4 bases; bases outside gene matches: 5. This CDR3 spans 14 amino acids.

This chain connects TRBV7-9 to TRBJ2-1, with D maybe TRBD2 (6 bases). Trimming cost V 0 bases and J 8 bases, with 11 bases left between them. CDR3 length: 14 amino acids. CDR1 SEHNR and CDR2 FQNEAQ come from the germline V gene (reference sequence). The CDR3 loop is CASSLAHTGDEQFF. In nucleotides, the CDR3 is TGTGCCAGCAGCTTAGCGCATACGGGGGATGAGCAGTTCTTC.